Listed here are 25 T cell receptor beta chains from one sample, sequenced in a study of blood T cell repertoires in COVID-19. The method was immunoSEQ multiplex PCR; TCRdb's version includes in-frame clones alone and lacks a portion of them. Counted here are approximately 360,000 clones, around 87% occurring once; the ten biggest clones make up around 1.9%. The sequenced sample consisted of PBMCs or T cells enriched from blood (not recorded which). All receptors come from a middle-aged man in a cohort exposed to, infected with or recovered from COVID-19 (not recorded which).

The rearrangement joins TRBV7-9 to TRBJ1-1; D unclear. Trimming shortened V by 5 bases and J by 4 bases, and 5 bases separated the two germline ends. CDR1 and CDR2 from the germline V gene are SEHNR and FQNEAQ (reference sequence). CDR3 length: 11 residues. CDR3 in DNA: TGTGCCAGCAGCCTCTTCACTGAAGCTTTCTTT. Translation gives CASSLFTEAFF.

The V and J genes are TRBV29-1 and TRBJ2-4; 7 bases match TRBD2. Germline V gives CDR1 SQVTM, CDR2 ANQGSEA. The CDR3 contains 13 residues. The V and J ends lost 3 bases and 3 bases, in that order; junction bases with no gene match: 2. Written as DNA, the CDR3 is TGCAGCGTTGAGGGGACTAACAAAAACATTCAGTACTTC. This translates into CSVEGTNKNIQYF.

The chain recombines TRBV5-1 with TRBJ2-1; TRBD2 is a possible D gene (5 bases). Germline loops: CDR1 SGHRS, CDR2 YFSETQ. The V end was cut by 6 bases, the J end by 8 bases, with 18 bases between. This CDR3 has 14 residues. CDR3 coding DNA: TGCGCCAGCACCCAGACCCCCCGGGGAGATGAGCAGTTCTTC. Amino acid sequence: CASTQTPRGDEQFF.

CDR3 loop: CASSEEASGSYEQYF. Here the CDR3 DNA reads TGTGCCAGCAGTGAAGAGGCTAGCGGGAGCTACGAGCAGTACTTC. The chain has TRBV6-1 and TRBJ2-7, with TRBD2 matching over 10 bases. V shed 1 base, J shed 3 bases, and the junction held 3 bases outside the gene matches. The CDR3 is 15 residues long. Germline CDR1 MNHNS, CDR2 SASEGT.

This clone appeared a few times. The sample carries other DNA sequences with the same CDR3. This chain uses TRBV18 with TRBJ1-5; D uncertain. There are 14 residues in the CDR3. Germline CDR1 and CDR2: KGHSH and LQKENI. V was clipped by 3 bases and J by 0 bases, with 6 bases between them. The CDR3 DNA follows: TGTGCCAGCTCACCCGGTTATAGCAATCAGCCCCAGCATTTT. Translated, it gives CASSPGYSNQPQHF.

The chain is built from TRBV2 and TRBJ1-5, with 7 nucleotides matching TRBD1. CDR1 and CDR2 (germline): SNHLY, FYNNEI. The CDR3 extends over 17 amino acids. V trimming: 6 bases; J trimming: 0 bases; junction bases outside the gene matches: 11. CDR3 nucleotides: TGTGCCAGCAGGGGACAGTTCGGACTATATAGCAATCAGCCCCAGCATTTT. Translation gives CASRGQFGLYSNQPQHF.

The V call is TRBV5-1, the J call TRBJ2-1; 11 bases fit TRBD2. CDR1 is SGHRS and CDR2 is YFSETQ in the germline V gene. V gave up 0 bases and J gave up 5 bases; unmatched junction bases: 1. The CDR3 sequence is 15 residues long. The CDR3 reads CASSLGLAGNNEQFF. The DNA of the CDR3 is TGCGCCAGCAGCTTGGGACTAGCGGGAAACAATGAGCAGTTCTTC.

This chain links TRBV6-6 with TRBJ1-5; D is ambiguous. This CDR3 contains 13 residues. The germline V and J ends were trimmed by 5 bases and 5 bases, with 10 bases remaining between them. Per germline, CDR1 MNHNY and CDR2 SVGAGI (reference sequence). The CDR3 DNA reads TGTGCCAGCAGTACGTCTTCGGATCAGCCCCAGCATTTT. This translates into CASSTSSDQPQHF.

The chain joins TRBV7-2 to TRBJ2-7; 9 bases match TRBD2. The CDR3 contains 15 residues. Per germline, CDR1 SGHTA and CDR2 FQGNSA. V shed 3 bases and J 3 bases; nucleotides not matched to a gene: 6. DNA for the CDR3: TGTGCCAGCAGCTTTTCCGGGACTAGCAACTACGAGCAGTACTTC. Translated, it gives CASSFSGTSNYEQYF. Full variable domain (remainder filled in from reference TRBV7-2 and TRBJ2-7): GAGVSQSPSNKVTEKGKDVELRCDPISGHTALYWYRQSLGQGLEFLIYFQGNSAPDKSGLPSDRFSAERTGGSVSTLTIQRTQQEDSAVYLCASSFSGTSNYEQYFGPGTRLTVT.

For this clone: Since a much larger clone is just one base distant, this may be a read error. V is TRBV9 and J is TRBJ1-3; D remains unclear. The CDR3 loop spans 15 amino acids. Germline assignment: CDR1 SGDLS and CDR2 YYNGEE. V was shortened by 4 bases and J by 0 bases, with 11 bases between the two germline ends. The DNA for the CDR3 is TGTGCCAGCAGCCGAGACGGGAGCTCTGGAAACACCATATATTTT. This gives the protein CASSRDGSSGNTIYF.

The table lists this clone with a count of one. The chain has TRBV28 and TRBJ1-3; tentative D call: TRBD1 (5 bases). Trimming shortened V by 4 bases and J by 0 bases, and 10 bases separated the two germline ends. The CDR3 spans 15 residues. Germline V gene lookup returns CDR1 MDHEN and CDR2 SYDVKM. DNA of the CDR3: TGTGCCAGCAGTTCGCAGGGAAACTCTGGAAACACCATATATTTT. Protein: CASSSQGNSGNTIYF. Together with reference TRBV28 and TRBJ1-3, the CDR3 gives the full variable domain: DVKVTQSSRYLVKRTGEKVFLECVQDMDHENMFWYRQDPGLGLRLIYFSYDVKMKEKGDIPEGYSVSREKKERFSLILESASTNQTSMYLCASSSQGNSGNTIYFGEGSWLTVV.

This clone has a single count. The J gene is TRBJ2-7, the V gene TRBV7-9, with 7 bases matching TRBD2. The CDR3 spans 14 residues. Germline V CDR1 and CDR2: SEHNR, FQNEAQ (reference sequence). Losses at the gene ends were 3 bases for V and 4 bases for J; bases not matched to a gene: 6. Here the CDR3 DNA reads TGTGCCAGCAGCTTGGAACCTAGCGGATACGAGCAGTACTTC. Translated: CASSLEPSGYEQYF.

The rearrangement uses TRBV28 and TRBJ2-5, with 11 bases aligning to TRBD1. Germline values: CDR1 MDHEN, CDR2 SYDVKM. V dropped 7 bases and J dropped 4; count of bases not matched to a gene: 8. The CDR3 consists of 15 residues. The CDR3 DNA follows: TGTGCCAGCAAAACTCCGGGACAGGGGGGAGAGACCCAGTACTTC. Translating gives CASKTPGQGGETQYF.

The chain links TRBV27 to TRBJ2-7; the match to TRBD2 covers 8 bases. CDR1 and CDR2 (germline): MNHEY, SMNVEV (reference sequence). With 9 bases clipped from V and 0 bases from J, the junction kept 4 bases outside the gene matches. The CDR3 has 13 residues. The CDR3 coding sequence is TGTGCCAGTCAGCGGGGGCCCTCCTACGAGCAGTACTTC. It encodes CASQRGPSYEQYF.

The chain employs TRBV3-1 (or the pseudogene TRBV3-2) and TRBJ2-3; 7 positions match TRBD2. The germline V gene has CDR1 LGHDT and CDR2 YNNKEL (reference sequence). V shed 4 bases and J 6 bases; nucleotides not matched to a gene: 1. The length of the CDR3 is 12 residues. CDR3 loop: CASSPGGDTQYF. DNA for the CDR3: TGTGCCAGCAGCCCCGGGGGGGATACGCAGTATTTT.

V is TRBV7-9 and J is TRBJ2-1; 7 nucleotides match TRBD2. V was clipped by 1 base and J by 15 bases; unmatched bases: 12. The CDR3 loop spans 14 amino acids. CDR1 and CDR2 (germline): SEHNR, FQNEAQ (reference sequence). The CDR3 DNA reads TGTGCCAGCAGCTTAGGGACTAGAATCAGTCATTCGTTCTTC. As protein: CASSLGTRISHSFF.

The chain uses TRBV12-3 or TRBV12-4 and TRBJ2-7; possible D gene TRBD2, 5 bases. The CDR3 consists of 12 residues. Between the trimmed V and J ends, which lost 5 bases and 1 base, there was a span of 6 bases. The CDR3 nucleotides read TGTGCCAGCAGTCGGGGTTCCTACGAGCAGTACTTC. It codes for CASSRGSYEQYF.

The CDR3, as DNA: TGTGCCAGCAGCCAACAGACAGCAGGGACGCAGTATTTT. It encodes CASSQQTAGTQYF. The V and J genes are TRBV3-1 (or the pseudogene TRBV3-2) and TRBJ2-3, with TRBD1 as a possible D gene (5 bases). The CDR3 has 13 amino acids. Germline assignment: CDR1 LGHDT and CDR2 YNNKEL (reference sequence). Deletions cut 2 bases from V and 9 bases from J, with 12 bases between.

J is TRBJ2-1 and V is TRBV5-1; TRBD2 aligns across 9 bases. CDR3 length equals 15 residues. V dropped 5 bases and J dropped 2; count of bases not matched to a gene: 5. Germline-derived CDR1 and CDR2 are SGHRS and YFSETQ. The CDR3 region is CASSNLAGTYNEQFF. The CDR3 bases are TGCGCCAGCAGTAACCTAGCGGGAACCTACAATGAGCAGTTCTTC. The full variable domain, rest sourced from reference TRBV5-1 and TRBJ2-1, is KAGVTQTPRYLIKTRGQQVTLSCSPISGHRSVSWYQQTPGQGLQFLFEYFSETQRNKGNFPGRFSGRQFSNSRSEMNVSTLELGDSALYLCASSNLAGTYNEQFFGPGTRLTVL.

The chain recombines TRBV27 with TRBJ2-7, with 10 bases lining up with TRBD1. CDR1 and CDR2 (germline): MNHEY, SMNVEV (reference sequence). This CDR3 has 14 amino acids. V dropped 5 bases and J dropped 4; count of bases not matched to a gene: 5. CDR3 nucleotide sequence: TGTGCCAGCAGTGGGGACAGGGGTCGTTACGAGCAGTACTTC. Protein sequence: CASSGDRGRYEQYF.

The rearrangement links TRBV4-2 to TRBJ2-1; TRBD2 might be the D (6 bases). The CDR3 covers 16 residues. V was cut by 0 bases and J by 4 bases, with 13 bases left in between. Germline-derived CDR1 and CDR2 are LGHNA and YNFKEQ. The chain's CDR3 is CASSQELRDWYNEQFF. The CDR3 DNA follows: TGTGCCAGCAGCCAAGAGCTGAGGGACTGGTACAATGAGCAGTTCTTC.

The rearrangement uses TRBV5-1 and TRBJ2-2; 7 nucleotides line up with TRBD1. There are 16 residues in the CDR3. The V gene end was trimmed by 0 bases and the J gene end by 0 bases; junction bases not matched to a gene: 2. The germline CDR1 and CDR2 sequences are SGHRS and YFSETQ. The CDR3 protein is CASSLGGTANTGELFF. The CDR3 DNA is TGCGCCAGCAGCTTGGGGGGGACAGCGAACACCGGGGAGCTGTTTTTT.

The J gene is TRBJ2-7, the V gene TRBV5-1, with D tentatively TRBD2 (6 bases). Per germline, CDR1 SGHRS and CDR2 YFSETQ. V lost 3 bases to trimming and J lost 1 base, with 20 bases between them. The CDR3 length is 17 residues. CDR3 DNA: TGCGCCAGCAGCTCGCTCGCAAGTGGGGGGAGATCCTACGAGCAGTACTTC. The encoded protein is CASSSLASGGRSYEQYF.

The chain uses TRBV19 and TRBJ1-2, with a tentative D call TRBD1 (5 bases). CDR3 length equals 14 residues. V lost 6 bases to trimming and J lost 2 bases, with 13 bases between them. Germline loops: CDR1 LNHDA, CDR2 SQIVND (reference sequence). CDR3 sequence reads: CASSTTTVNYGYTF. The DNA for the CDR3 is TGTGCCAGTAGCACAACGACAGTCAACTATGGCTACACCTTC.

V usage is TRBV9 and J usage is TRBJ1-1; 8 bases map to TRBD1. From germline, CDR1 is SGDLS and CDR2 YYNGEE. CDR3 length: 15 residues. V shed 3 bases, J shed 5 bases, and the junction held 9 bases outside the gene matches. The CDR3 bases are TGTGCCAGCAGCGCGACAGGGGATGGAAAAACTGAAGCTTTCTTT. This gives the protein CASSATGDGKTEAFF.